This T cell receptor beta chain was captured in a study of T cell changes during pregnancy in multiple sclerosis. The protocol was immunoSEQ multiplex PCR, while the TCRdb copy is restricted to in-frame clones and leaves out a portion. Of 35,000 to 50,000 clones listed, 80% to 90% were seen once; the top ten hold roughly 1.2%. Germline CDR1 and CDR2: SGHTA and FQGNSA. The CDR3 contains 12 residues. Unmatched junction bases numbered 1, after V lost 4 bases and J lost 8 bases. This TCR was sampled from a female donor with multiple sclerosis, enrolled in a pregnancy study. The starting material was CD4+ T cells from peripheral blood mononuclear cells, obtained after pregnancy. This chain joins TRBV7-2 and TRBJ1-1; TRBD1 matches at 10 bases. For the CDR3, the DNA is TGTGCCAGCAGCTGGACAGGGGGAGAAGCTTTCTTT. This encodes CASSWTGGEAFF.